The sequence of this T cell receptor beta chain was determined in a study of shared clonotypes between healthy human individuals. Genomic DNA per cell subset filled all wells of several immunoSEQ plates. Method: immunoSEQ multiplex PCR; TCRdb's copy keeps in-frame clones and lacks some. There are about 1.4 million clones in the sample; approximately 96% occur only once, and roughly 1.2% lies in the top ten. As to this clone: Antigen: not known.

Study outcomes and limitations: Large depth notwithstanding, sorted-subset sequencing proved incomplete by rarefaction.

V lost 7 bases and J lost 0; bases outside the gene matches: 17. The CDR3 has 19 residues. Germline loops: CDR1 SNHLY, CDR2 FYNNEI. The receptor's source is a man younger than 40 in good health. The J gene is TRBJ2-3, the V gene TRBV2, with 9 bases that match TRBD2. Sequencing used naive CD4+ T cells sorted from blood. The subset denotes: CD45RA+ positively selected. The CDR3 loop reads CASKSGLAKVYSSTDTQYF. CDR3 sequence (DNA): TGTGCCAGCAAATCGGGACTAGCAAAAGTTTATTCTAGCACAGATACGCAGTATTTT.